This T cell receptor beta chain was profiled in a study of vaccination effects on CD4 cells after COVID-19. The CDR3 sequence is 14 residues long. The germline V gene has CDR1 MNHEY and CDR2 SMNVEV (reference sequence). V was pared by 0 bases and J by 4 bases, with 6 bases between. With respect to this clone: The target antigen is unknown.

Assay used: immunoSEQ multiplex PCR; TCRdb lists only in-frame clones, some missing. The table shows about 41,000 clones, with over 75% occurring only once. General study findings and limits: Few convalescent patients were included, and no early post-infection timepoints were sampled.

Antigen-specific CD4+ T cell clonotypes were called by their expansion after viral peptide-pool culture in ViraFEST. The authors isolated CD4+ T cells after 10 days of culture. Vaccinated recipients, who were negative for nucleocapsid antibodies, had no history of SARS-CoV-2 infection. The sequences come from CD4+ T cells from PBMCs cultured with HCoV-NL63 spike peptides, collected before COVID-19 vaccination. This sequence joins TRBV27 and TRBJ1-4; the D is unclear. The clonotype was recovered from a human donor who received a COVID-19 vaccine. In DNA, the CDR3 is TGTGCCAGCAGTTTATCCAGAATTAATGAAAAACTGTTTTTT. This codes for CASSLSRINEKLFF.